This record looks at one T cell receptor beta chain sequence and its context. Antigen unknown. This CDR3 has 14 residues. CDR1 is SNHLY and CDR2 is FYNNEI in the germline V gene. Trimming cost V 6 bases and J 0 bases; bases outside gene matches: 1. This specimen belongs to a study of siplizumab effects on memory and regulatory T cells. Study-wide points: Proliferating Tregs from siplizumab cultures lacked functional confirmation of suppression. Naive T cell populations appeared to exhibit greater diversity than memory cells and appeared to be major alloresponse contributors. It was not possible to assign a naive or memory phenotype to roughly 80-96% of proliferating CD4+ or CD8+ clones.

Each sample contributed about 10^5 TCR templates to the assay. TCRdb's copy holds only in-frame clones and misses some; the assay was immunoSEQ multiplex PCR. The data show roughly 56,000 clones, with 80% to 95% seen just once and about two fifths held by the top ten. The V and J genes are TRBV2 and TRBJ1-4, with TRBD1 matching over 7 bases. The sequence derives from a human donor in good health. Sequenced material: CD8+ T cells sorted from blood. The CDR3 reads CASRGQTTNEKLFF. The CDR3 region has the DNA TGTGCCAGCAGGGGACAGACAACTAATGAAAAACTGTTTTTT.